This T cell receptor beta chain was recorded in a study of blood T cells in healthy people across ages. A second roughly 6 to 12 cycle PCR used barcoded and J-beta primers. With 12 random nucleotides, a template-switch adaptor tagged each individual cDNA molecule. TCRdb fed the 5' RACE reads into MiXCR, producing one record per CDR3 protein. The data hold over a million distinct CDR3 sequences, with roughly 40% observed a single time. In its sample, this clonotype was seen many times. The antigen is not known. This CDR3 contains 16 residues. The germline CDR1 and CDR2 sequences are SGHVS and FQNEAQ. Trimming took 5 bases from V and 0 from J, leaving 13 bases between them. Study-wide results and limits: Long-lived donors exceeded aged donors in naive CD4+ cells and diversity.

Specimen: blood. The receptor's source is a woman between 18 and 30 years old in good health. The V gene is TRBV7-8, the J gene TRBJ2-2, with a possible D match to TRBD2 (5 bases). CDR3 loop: CASSLRTSANTGELFF. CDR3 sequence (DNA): TGTGCCAGCAGCCTGCGCACTAGTGCGAACACCGGGGAGCTGTTTTTT. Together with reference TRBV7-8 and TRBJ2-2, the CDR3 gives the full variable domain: GAGVSQSPRYKVAKRGQDVALRCDPISGHVSLFWYQQALGQGPEFLTYFQNEAQLDKSGLPSDRFFAERPEGSVSTLKIQRTQQEDSAVYLCASSLRTSANTGELFFGEGSRLTVL.